This record covers a single T cell receptor (beta chain). TCR beta CDR3 region amplification was performed from RNA transcripts. The TCR CDR3 was amplified in a first-round RT-PCR using the HTBI primer set. Each CDR3 protein is one row after TCRdb ran MiXCR on the multiplex PCR reads. The table includes approximately 24,000 distinct CDR3 sequences, around 54% detected once. From germline, CDR1 is MNHNS and CDR2 SASEGT. Trimming removed 1 base at V and 2 bases at J, with 9 bases between. The CDR3 length is 14 residues. Pregnant or lactating patients were excluded, as were those with uncontrolled infection or other autoimmune disease. When hyperthyroidism was first diagnosed, the blood sample was taken, preceding any ophthalmopathy symptoms. Each 10 ml fresh peripheral blood draw supplied the PBMCs. The data originate from a study of T cells in Graves' hyperthyroidism and ophthalmopathy.

The source is a woman aged 40-49 years with Graves' hyperthyroidism that later progressed to Graves' ophthalmopathy. V and J are TRBV6-1 and TRBJ2-7; TRBD2 might be the D (6 bases). The sample consisted of blood. The CDR3 bases are TGTGCCAGCAGTGAAGGGGCTAGCGCCTACGAGCAGTACTTC. This codes for CASSEGASAYEQYF.